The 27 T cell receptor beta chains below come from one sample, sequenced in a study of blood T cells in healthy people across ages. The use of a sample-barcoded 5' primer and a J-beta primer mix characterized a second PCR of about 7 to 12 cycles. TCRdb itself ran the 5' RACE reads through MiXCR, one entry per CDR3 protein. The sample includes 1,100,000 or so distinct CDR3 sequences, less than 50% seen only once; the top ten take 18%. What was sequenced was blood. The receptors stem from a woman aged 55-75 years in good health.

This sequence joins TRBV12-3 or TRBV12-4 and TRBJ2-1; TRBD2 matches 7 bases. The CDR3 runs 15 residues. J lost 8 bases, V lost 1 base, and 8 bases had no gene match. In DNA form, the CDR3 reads TGTGCCAGCAGTTTAGGGGGGGAGGGCCCCGATGAGCAGTTCTTC. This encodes CASSLGGEGPDEQFF.

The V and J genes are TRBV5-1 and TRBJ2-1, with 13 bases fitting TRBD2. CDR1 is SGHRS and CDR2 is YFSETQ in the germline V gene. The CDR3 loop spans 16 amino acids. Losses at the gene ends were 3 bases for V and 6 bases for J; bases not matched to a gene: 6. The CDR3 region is CASSSWTSGSVNEQFF. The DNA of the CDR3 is TGCGCCAGCAGCTCCTGGACTAGCGGGAGTGTCAATGAGCAGTTCTTC. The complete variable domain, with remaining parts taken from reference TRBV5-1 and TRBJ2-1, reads KAGVTQTPRYLIKTRGQQVTLSCSPISGHRSVSWYQQTPGQGLQFLFEYFSETQRNKGNFPGRFSGRQFSNSRSEMNVSTLELGDSALYLCASSSWTSGSVNEQFFGPGTRLTVL.

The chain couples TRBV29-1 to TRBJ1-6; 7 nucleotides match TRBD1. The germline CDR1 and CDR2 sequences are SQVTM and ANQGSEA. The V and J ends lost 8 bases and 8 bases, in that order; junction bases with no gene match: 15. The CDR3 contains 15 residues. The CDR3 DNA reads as TGCAGCCCGGGAAACAGGGGTCGGGGTTATTCACCCCTCCACTTT. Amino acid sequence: CSPGNRGRGYSPLHF. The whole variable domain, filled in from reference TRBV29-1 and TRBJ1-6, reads SAVISQKPSRDICQRGTSLTIQCQVDSQVTMMFWYRQQPGQSLTLIATANQGSEATYESGFVIDKFPISRPNLTFSTLTVSNMSPEDSSIYLCSPGNRGRGYSPLHFGNGTRLTVT.

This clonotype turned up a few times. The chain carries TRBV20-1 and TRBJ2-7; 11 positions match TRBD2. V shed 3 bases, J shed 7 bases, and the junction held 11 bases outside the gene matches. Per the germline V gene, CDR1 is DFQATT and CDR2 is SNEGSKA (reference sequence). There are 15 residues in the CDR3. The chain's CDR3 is CSASSLAGGGREQYF. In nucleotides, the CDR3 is TGCAGTGCTAGCTCTCTAGCGGGAGGCGGGAGGGAGCAGTACTTC.

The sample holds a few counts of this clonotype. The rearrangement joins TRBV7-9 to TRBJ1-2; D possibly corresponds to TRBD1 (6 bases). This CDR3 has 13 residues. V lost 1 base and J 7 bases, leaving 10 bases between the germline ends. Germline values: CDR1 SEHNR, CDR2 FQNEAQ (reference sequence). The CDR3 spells CASSLVQGCGYTF. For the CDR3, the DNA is TGTGCCAGCAGCTTAGTACAGGGTTGTGGCTACACCTTC.

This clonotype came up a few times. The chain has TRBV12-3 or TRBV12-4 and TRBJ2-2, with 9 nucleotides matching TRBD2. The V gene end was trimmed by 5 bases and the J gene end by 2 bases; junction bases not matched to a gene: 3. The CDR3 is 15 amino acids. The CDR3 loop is CASSVLAGNTGELFF. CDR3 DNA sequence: TGTGCCAGCAGTGTGCTAGCGGGAAACACCGGGGAGCTGTTTTTT.

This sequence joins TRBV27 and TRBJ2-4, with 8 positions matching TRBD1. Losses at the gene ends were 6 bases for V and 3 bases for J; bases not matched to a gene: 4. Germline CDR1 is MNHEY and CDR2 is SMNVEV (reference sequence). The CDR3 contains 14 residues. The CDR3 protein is CASRPQGVKNIQYF. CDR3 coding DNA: TGTGCCAGCAGACCACAGGGGGTCAAAAACATTCAGTACTTC.

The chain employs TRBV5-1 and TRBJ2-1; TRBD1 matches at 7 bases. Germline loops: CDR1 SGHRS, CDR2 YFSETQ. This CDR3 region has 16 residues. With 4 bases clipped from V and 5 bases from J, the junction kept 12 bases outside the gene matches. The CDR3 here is CASSLASGGTDNEQFF. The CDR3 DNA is TGCGCCAGCAGCCTAGCTTCAGGGGGTACGGACAATGAGCAGTTCTTC.

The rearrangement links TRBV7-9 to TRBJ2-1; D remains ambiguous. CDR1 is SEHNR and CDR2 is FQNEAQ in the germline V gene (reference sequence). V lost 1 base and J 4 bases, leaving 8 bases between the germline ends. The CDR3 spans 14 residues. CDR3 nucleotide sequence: TGTGCCAGCAGCTTAGAACAGCTTTACAATGAGCAGTTCTTC. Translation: CASSLEQLYNEQFF.

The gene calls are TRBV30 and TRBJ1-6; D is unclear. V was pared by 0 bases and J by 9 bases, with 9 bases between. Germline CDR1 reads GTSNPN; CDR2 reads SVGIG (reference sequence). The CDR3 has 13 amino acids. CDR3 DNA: TGTGCCTGGAGTGTCAACCTGGGTTCACCCCTCCACTTT. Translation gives CAWSVNLGSPLHF. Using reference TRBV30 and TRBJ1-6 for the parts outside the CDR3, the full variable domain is SQTIHQWPATLVQPVGSPLSLECTVEGTSNPNLYWYRQAAGRGLQLLFYSVGIGQISSEVPQNLSASRPQDRQFILSSKKLLLSDSGFYLCAWSVNLGSPLHFGNGTRLTVT.

CDR3 DNA: TGTGCCAGCAGAGCGGGACAGGGGGCGGGTGAGCAGTTCTTC. Residues: CASRAGQGAGEQFF. The chain employs TRBV27 and TRBJ2-1; 12 bases map to TRBD1. The CDR3 contains 14 residues. CDR1 is MNHEY and CDR2 is SMNVEV in the germline V gene (reference sequence). V was pared by 6 bases and J by 9 bases, with 6 bases of the junction left unmatched.

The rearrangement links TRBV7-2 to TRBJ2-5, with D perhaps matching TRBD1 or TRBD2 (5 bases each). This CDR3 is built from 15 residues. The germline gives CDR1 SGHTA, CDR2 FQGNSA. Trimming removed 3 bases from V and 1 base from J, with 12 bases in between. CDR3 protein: CASSFIGAGQETQYF. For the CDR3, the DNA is TGTGCCAGCAGCTTCATCGGGGCCGGCCAAGAGACCCAGTACTTC.

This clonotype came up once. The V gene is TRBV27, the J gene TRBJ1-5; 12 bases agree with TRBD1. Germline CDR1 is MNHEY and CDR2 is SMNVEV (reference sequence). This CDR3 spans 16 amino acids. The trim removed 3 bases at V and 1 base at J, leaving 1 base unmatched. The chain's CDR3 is CASSFGTGGSNQPQHF. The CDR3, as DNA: TGTGCCAGCAGTTTCGGGACAGGGGGCAGCAATCAGCCCCAGCATTTT.

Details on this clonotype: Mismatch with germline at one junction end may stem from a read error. CDR3 in DNA: TGCGCCTGCAGCTTGGGAGCGGGAGTGGAAGATACGCAGTATTTT. Residues: CACSLGAGVEDTQYF. The V and J genes are TRBV5-1 and TRBJ2-3, with 8 bases fitting TRBD2. From germline, CDR1 is SGHRS and CDR2 YFSETQ. This CDR3 has 15 amino acids.

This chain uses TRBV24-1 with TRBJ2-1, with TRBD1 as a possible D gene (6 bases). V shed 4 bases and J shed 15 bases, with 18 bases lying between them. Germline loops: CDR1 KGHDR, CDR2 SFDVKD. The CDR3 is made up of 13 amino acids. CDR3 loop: CATSDPNRAQPFF. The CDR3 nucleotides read TGTGCCACCAGTGACCCCAACAGGGCCCAGCCGTTCTTC.

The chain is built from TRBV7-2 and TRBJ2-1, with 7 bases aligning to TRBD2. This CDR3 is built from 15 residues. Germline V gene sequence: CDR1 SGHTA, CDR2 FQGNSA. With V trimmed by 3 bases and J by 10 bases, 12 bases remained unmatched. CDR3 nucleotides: TGTGCCAGCAGCTTCGTAGCGGGCGTCTCCAACGAGCAGTTCTTC. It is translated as CASSFVAGVSNEQFF.

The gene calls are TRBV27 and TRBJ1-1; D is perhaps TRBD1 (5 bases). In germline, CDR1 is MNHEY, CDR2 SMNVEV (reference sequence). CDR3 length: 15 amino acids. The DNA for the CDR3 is TGTACTAGCAGTCCCGGCCATCTTGGGACCACTGAAGCTTTCTTT. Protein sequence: CTSSPGHLGTTEAFF.

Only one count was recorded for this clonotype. CDR3 DNA: TGTGCCAGCAGCGCTACTCTGACTAGCGGGAGTGGGAATGAGCAGTTCTTC. Translating it yields CASSATLTSGSGNEQFF. The V and J genes are TRBV7-2 and TRBJ2-1; 12 nucleotides agree with TRBD2. The germline gives CDR1 SGHTA, CDR2 FQGNSA. The CDR3 is 17 residues long. V was clipped by 5 bases and J by 7 bases; unmatched bases: 12.

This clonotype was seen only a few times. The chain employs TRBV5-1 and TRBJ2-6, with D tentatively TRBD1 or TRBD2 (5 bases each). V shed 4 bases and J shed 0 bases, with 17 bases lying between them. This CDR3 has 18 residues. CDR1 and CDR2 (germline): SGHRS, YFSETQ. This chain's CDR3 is CASSPEGRRLSGANVLTF. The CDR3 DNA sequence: TGCGCCAGCAGCCCCGAGGGACGTCGACTCTCTGGGGCCAACGTCCTGACTTTC.

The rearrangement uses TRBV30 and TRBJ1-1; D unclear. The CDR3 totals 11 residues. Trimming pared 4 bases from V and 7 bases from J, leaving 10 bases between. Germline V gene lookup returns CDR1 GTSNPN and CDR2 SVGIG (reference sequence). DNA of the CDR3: TGTGCCTGGACGTACGCAGGTGAAGCTTTCTTT. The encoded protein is CAWTYAGEAFF.

The CDR3 protein is CASSDSGQGAYNEQFF. The CDR3 nucleotides are TGTGCCAGCAGTGACTCGGGCCAGGGGGCGTACAATGAGCAGTTCTTC. The V and J genes are TRBV6-4 and TRBJ2-1; 8 nucleotides line up with TRBD1. The CDR3 extends over 16 amino acids. The germline gives CDR1 MRHNA, CDR2 SNTAGT. V shed 0 bases, J shed 4 bases, and the junction held 5 bases outside the gene matches.

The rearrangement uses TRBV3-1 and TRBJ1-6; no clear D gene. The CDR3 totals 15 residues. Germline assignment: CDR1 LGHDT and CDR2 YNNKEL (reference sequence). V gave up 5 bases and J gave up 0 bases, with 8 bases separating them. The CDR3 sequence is CASSIGSSYNSPLHF. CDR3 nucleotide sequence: TGTGCCAGCAGCATTGGGAGCTCCTATAATTCACCCCTCCACTTT.

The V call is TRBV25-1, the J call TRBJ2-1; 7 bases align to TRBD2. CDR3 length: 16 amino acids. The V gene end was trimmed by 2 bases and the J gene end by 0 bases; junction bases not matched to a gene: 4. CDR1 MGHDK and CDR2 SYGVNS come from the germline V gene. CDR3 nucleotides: TGTGCCAGCAGTGAAGAGACTAGCAGCTCCTACAATGAGCAGTTCTTC. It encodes CASSEETSSSYNEQFF.

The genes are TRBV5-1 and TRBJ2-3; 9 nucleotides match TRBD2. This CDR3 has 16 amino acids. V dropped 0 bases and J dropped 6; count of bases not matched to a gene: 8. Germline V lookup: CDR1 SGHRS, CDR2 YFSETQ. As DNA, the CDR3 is TGCGCCAGCAGCTTGGTGTTCAGAACTAGCGGGGATACGCAGTATTTT. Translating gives CASSLVFRTSGDTQYF.

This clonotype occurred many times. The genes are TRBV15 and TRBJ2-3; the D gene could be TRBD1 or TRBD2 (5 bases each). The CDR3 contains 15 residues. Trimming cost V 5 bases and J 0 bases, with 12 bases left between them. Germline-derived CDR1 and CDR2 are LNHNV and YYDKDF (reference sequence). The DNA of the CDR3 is TGTGCCACCAGCCGAGGGGCTGGTAGCACAGATACGCAGTATTTT. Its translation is CATSRGAGSTDTQYF.

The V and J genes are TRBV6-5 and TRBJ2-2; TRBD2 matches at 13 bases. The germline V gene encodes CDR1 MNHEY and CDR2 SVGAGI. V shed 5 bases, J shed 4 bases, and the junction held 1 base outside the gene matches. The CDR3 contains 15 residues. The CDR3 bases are TGTGCCAGCAGTCGGACTAGCGGGAGCACCGGGGAGCTGTTTTTT. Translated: CASSRTSGSTGELFF.

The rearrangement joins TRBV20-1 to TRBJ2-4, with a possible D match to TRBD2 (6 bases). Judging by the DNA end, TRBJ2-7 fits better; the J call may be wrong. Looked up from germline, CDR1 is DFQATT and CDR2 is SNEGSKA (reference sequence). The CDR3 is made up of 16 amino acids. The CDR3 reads CSARRDSLRDFYEQYF. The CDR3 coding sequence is TGCAGTGCTAGACGGGACTCCCTCCGGGATTTCTACGAGCAGTACTTC.